This T cell receptor (beta chain) was sequenced in a study of T-cell reconstitution after alpha-beta-depleted transplantation in children. Study-level points and caveats: About two months after transplant, alpha-beta T cells reportedly came from several hundred expanded graft clones. T-cell counts and diversity at one year following transplant were attributed mainly to newly produced T cells. The high TCRbeta diversity at day 60 in some patients came from surviving recipient T cells and thymic progenitors.

Unique molecular identifiers were built into the TCRbeta library. One entry per CDR3 protein, called by TCRdb with MiXCR from the PCR reads. Of 610,000 or so distinct CDR3 sequences listed, over 20% are singletons. As for this clonotype: Antigen unknown.

The CDR3 contains 15 residues. Germline loops: CDR1 MDHEN, CDR2 SYDVKM. Trimming shortened V by 0 bases and J by 3 bases, and 8 bases separated the two germline ends. This sample comprised PBMCs, obtained before TCRalphabeta/CD19-depleted stem cell transplant. The V and J genes are TRBV28 and TRBJ2-2, with no clear D. The receptor was derived from a boy in the first two years of life with Wiskott-Aldrich syndrome, due to receive a stem cell transplant. CDR3 amino acids: CASSLWIQYTGELFF. CDR3 nucleotides: TGTGCCAGCAGTTTATGGATTCAATACACCGGGGAGCTGTTTTTT.